Following are 26 T cell receptor beta chains from one sample sequenced in a study of cytomegalovirus exposure and HLA in healthy donors. A multiplex PCR was run with 60 Vbeta primers and 13 Jbeta primers. Clones were sequenced by immunoSEQ multiplex PCR, and TCRdb holds only the in-frame ones, with some missing. The table lists more than 95,000 clones, around 77% of them singletons. The sequenced sample consisted of PBMCs. The receptors stem from a middle-aged woman in good health and CMV-seropositive.

This clone has only one observation. For the CDR3, the DNA is TGTGCCAGTAGTTGGGGACAGACCGTCCGTCAGCCCCAGCATTTT. Its protein product is CASSWGQTVRQPQHF. The rearrangement links TRBV19 to TRBJ1-5, with TRBD1 identical over 7 bases. V lost 5 bases to trimming and J lost 6 bases; unmatched junction nucleotides: 10. Germline CDR1 reads LNHDA; CDR2 reads SQIVND (reference sequence). The CDR3 runs to 15 residues.

This chain joins TRBV30 and TRBJ2-7; TRBD1 matches 7 bases. The germline gives CDR1 GTSNPN, CDR2 SVGIG (reference sequence). After removal of 1 base from V and 2 bases from J, the junction contained 5 bases not matched to a gene. This CDR3 contains 14 residues. DNA of the CDR3: TGTGCCTGGAGTGACCGGGACAGAGCCTACGAGCAGTACTTC. As protein: CAWSDRDRAYEQYF.

The chain recombines TRBV11-2 with TRBJ2-7; the D gene is possibly TRBD2 (5 bases). The CDR3 is made up of 14 amino acids. V lost 0 bases to trimming and J lost 3 bases, with 9 bases between them. CDR1 and CDR2 from the germline V gene are SGHAT and FQNNGV. CDR3 sequence reads: CASSLEGVFYEQYF. The CDR3 bases are TGTGCCAGCAGCTTAGAGGGAGTTTTCTACGAGCAGTACTTC.

The V and J genes are TRBV4-1 and TRBJ1-1; 9 positions agree with TRBD1. The ends lost 3 bases at V and 4 bases at J; junction bases unmatched: 6. Germline CDR1 MGHRA, CDR2 YSYEKL. The CDR3 loop spans 15 amino acids. The CDR3 spells CASSQTGGVSTEAFF. CDR3 DNA: TGCGCCAGCAGCCAGACAGGGGGAGTAAGCACTGAAGCTTTCTTT.

The CDR3 loop is CASRPHGGVGNQPQHF. Written as DNA, the CDR3 is TGTGCCAGCAGACCTCACGGGGGGGTTGGCAATCAGCCCCAGCATTTT. V usage is TRBV27 and J usage is TRBJ1-5, with D perhaps TRBD1 (5 bases). The CDR3 is made up of 16 amino acids. In germline, CDR1 is MNHEY, CDR2 SMNVEV (reference sequence). The ends were cut back, 6 bases at V and 2 bases at J, with 17 bases in the middle.

The CDR3 sequence is CAWRGRQGRNTEAFF. CDR3 in DNA: TGTGCCTGGAGGGGGCGCCAGGGAAGGAACACTGAAGCTTTCTTT. The genes are TRBV30 and TRBJ1-1, with D perhaps matching TRBD1 (5 bases). CDR1 is GTSNPN, CDR2 SVGIG, per germline (reference sequence). V lost 3 bases, J lost 1 base, and 15 bases lay in between. The CDR3 is made up of 15 amino acids.

This clone was found a few times. The rearrangement joins TRBV18 to TRBJ1-5; D may be TRBD1 (5 bases). This CDR3 has 14 residues. In germline, CDR1 is KGHSH, CDR2 LQKENI. V shed 3 bases and J shed 4 bases, with 10 bases lying between them. The CDR3 DNA follows: TGTGCCAGCTCACCGACGACAGCTAATCAGCCCCAGCATTTT. It translates to CASSPTTANQPQHF.

The chain links TRBV5-1 to TRBJ2-7, with TRBD2 matching 7 bases. V trimming: 4 bases; J trimming: 0 bases; junction bases outside the gene matches: 4. This CDR3 is 14 amino acids long. CDR1 is SGHRS and CDR2 is YFSETQ in the germline V gene. The CDR3 spells CASSPGGFSYEQYF. The CDR3 DNA is TGCGCCAGCAGCCCGGGGGGTTTCTCCTACGAGCAGTACTTC.

The V and J genes are TRBV6-5 and TRBJ2-5; TRBD1 might be the D (6 bases). The germline gives CDR1 MNHEY, CDR2 SVGAGI. This CDR3 is built from 13 residues. Deletions cut 8 bases from V and 4 bases from J, with 14 bases between. CDR3 sequence reads: CASSRDKGETQYF. CDR3 in DNA: TGTGCCAGCTCGAGGGACAAAGGAGAGACCCAGTACTTC.

The rearrangement joins TRBV28 to TRBJ1-5; tentatively, D is TRBD1 (5 bases). Germline lookup yields CDR1 MDHEN and CDR2 SYDVKM. V lost 6 bases, J lost 3 bases, and 12 bases lay in between. CDR3 length: 14 residues. CDR3 bases: TGTGCCAGCAGCTGGGGGGGGACCAATCAGCCCCAGCATTTT. Protein: CASSWGGTNQPQHF.

This chain connects TRBV28 to TRBJ2-5; no firm D call. Germline CDR1 MDHEN, CDR2 SYDVKM. There are 14 residues in the CDR3. Deletions cut 1 base from V and 2 bases from J, with 8 bases between. The CDR3: CASSLSGGQETQYF. The CDR3 region has the DNA TGTGCCAGCAGTTTATCCGGCGGTCAAGAGACCCAGTACTTC.

V usage is TRBV5-1 and J usage is TRBJ2-7; TRBD2 matches at 7 bases. CDR3 length equals 16 residues. V lost 0 bases and J lost 3; bases outside the gene matches: 9. Per the germline V gene, CDR1 is SGHRS and CDR2 is YFSETQ. CDR3 nucleotide sequence: TGCGCCAGCAGCTTGGGAACGTCTAGCGGATTCTACGAGCAGTACTTC. Translated, it gives CASSLGTSSGFYEQYF.

The gene calls are TRBV2 and TRBJ2-1; 7 nucleotides agree with TRBD2. This CDR3 contains 13 residues. V shed 9 bases and J 6 bases; nucleotides not matched to a gene: 8. In germline, CDR1 is SNHLY, CDR2 FYNNEI. The CDR3 DNA is TGTGCCAGAGGCGGGAGAGGAGGCAATGAGCAGTTCTTC. Its translation is CARGGRGGNEQFF. Variable domain in full (rest from reference TRBV2 and TRBJ2-1): EPEVTQTPSHQVTQMGQEVILRCVPISNHLYFYWYRQILGQKVEFLVSFYNNEISEKSEIFDDQFSVERPDGSNFTLKIRSTKLEDSAMYFCARGGRGGNEQFFGPGTRLTVL.

The rearrangement uses TRBV5-1 and TRBJ2-1, with no clear D. The CDR3 loop spans 14 amino acids. Trimming stripped 4 bases from V and 3 bases from J, with 11 bases between. CDR1 is SGHRS and CDR2 is YFSETQ in the germline V gene. In DNA form, the CDR3 reads TGCGCCAGCAGCCCCAGGCCCAGCTACAATGAGCAGTTCTTC. Its protein is CASSPRPSYNEQFF.

The table lists this clone with a few counts. The CDR3 loop reads CASSQDWQSYEQYF. CDR3 bases: TGCGCCAGCAGCCAAGATTGGCAGTCCTACGAGCAGTACTTC. V and J are TRBV4-1 and TRBJ2-7; no reliable D call. V shed 0 bases and J shed 1 base, with 7 bases lying between them. CDR1 MGHRA and CDR2 YSYEKL come from the germline V gene. CDR3 length equals 14 residues.

The chain carries TRBV28 and TRBJ1-5; a possible D gene is TRBD1 (5 bases). From germline, CDR1 is MDHEN and CDR2 SYDVKM. The V end was cut by 6 bases, the J end by 3 bases, with 12 bases between. The CDR3 contains 14 residues. This chain's CDR3 is CASRLGRANQPQHF. The CDR3 coding sequence is TGTGCCAGCAGGCTCGGCAGGGCCAATCAGCCCCAGCATTTT.

V usage is TRBV7-3 and J usage is TRBJ2-1; 7 bases agree with TRBD2. From germline, CDR1 is SGHTA and CDR2 FQGTGA. This CDR3 contains 15 residues. With V trimmed by 5 bases and J by 1 base, 5 bases remained unmatched. The CDR3: CASSILGGSYNEQFF. CDR3 in DNA: TGTGCCAGCAGCATTCTCGGGGGGTCCTACAATGAGCAGTTCTTC.

This clone occurred once. This chain links TRBV7-9 with TRBJ2-7; 7 bases are shared with TRBD2. The CDR3 contains 13 residues. CDR1 is SEHNR, CDR2 FQNEAQ, per germline (reference sequence). The V and J ends lost 4 bases and 4 bases, in that order; junction bases with no gene match: 4. The CDR3 loop reads CASSSWEGYEQYF. DNA for the CDR3: TGTGCCAGCAGCTCATGGGAGGGTTACGAGCAGTACTTC.

The chain is built from TRBV7-9 and TRBJ1-1; D uncertain. This CDR3 contains 14 residues. Germline CDR1 SEHNR, CDR2 FQNEAQ (reference sequence). Trimming cost V 1 base and J 5 bases, with 11 bases left between them. CDR3 sequence: CASSLETAGTEAFF. The CDR3 DNA sequence: TGTGCCAGCAGCTTAGAAACAGCGGGGACTGAAGCTTTCTTT.

About this clone itself: The junction does not match germline at one end; this may be a read error. Other DNA sequences within the sample encode an identical CDR3. The rearrangement joins TRBV5-4 to TRBJ2-3; 12 bases align to TRBD2. Germline values: CDR1 SGHNT, CDR2 YYREEE (reference sequence). This CDR3 is built from 17 residues. This CDR3 is CASSMSTSGRRWDTQYF. The CDR3 DNA reads as TGTGCCAGCTCCATGTCTACTAGCGGGAGGCGGTGGGATACGCAATATTTT.

This chain connects TRBV29-1 to TRBJ1-1; D gene unclear. Between the trimmed V and J ends, which lost 3 bases and 2 bases, there was a span of 10 bases. This CDR3 is built from 13 residues. The germline gives CDR1 SQVTM, CDR2 ANQGSEA. Written as DNA, the CDR3 is TGCAGCGTTGATCCGGGGTCCAACACTGAAGCTTTCTTT. Translated: CSVDPGSNTEAFF.

The chain uses TRBV19 and TRBJ1-3; maybe TRBD1 (5 bases). Between the trimmed V and J ends, which lost 5 bases and 1 base, there was a span of 12 bases. Germline V lookup: CDR1 LNHDA, CDR2 SQIVND (reference sequence). The CDR3 totals 15 residues. As DNA, the CDR3 is TGTGCCAGTAGTCTATCAGGGTTTTCTGGAAACACCATATATTTT. It specifies CASSLSGFSGNTIYF.

The chain is built from TRBV11-2 and TRBJ2-3; tentative D call: TRBD2 (5 bases). The length of the CDR3 is 16 residues. The germline V gene has CDR1 SGHAT and CDR2 FQNNGV. V shed 4 bases and J shed 0 bases, with 14 bases lying between them. The CDR3 bases are TGTGCCAGCAGCTACGGACTCAACCCTAGCACAGATACGCAGTATTTT. Its translation: CASSYGLNPSTDTQYF.

The chain carries TRBV4-2 and TRBJ1-5, with 9 nucleotides matching TRBD1. The germline V gene has CDR1 LGHNA and CDR2 YNFKEQ. The CDR3 loop spans 15 amino acids. V lost 4 bases and J lost 6; bases outside the gene matches: 7. The CDR3: CASSPSGQGSQPQHF. DNA for the CDR3: TGTGCCAGCAGCCCCTCGGGACAGGGTAGTCAGCCCCAGCATTTT.

This chain uses TRBV11-1 with TRBJ1-1; D is ambiguous. The germline CDR1 and CDR2 sequences are SGHAT and FQDESV (reference sequence). The CDR3 consists of 16 residues. The V and J ends lost 2 bases and 1 base respectively, with 14 bases between them. CDR3 sequence: CASSLHAGRRNTEAFF. The CDR3 bases are TGTGCCAGCAGCTTACATGCGGGCAGAAGGAACACTGAAGCTTTCTTT.

The chain uses TRBV2 and TRBJ1-1, with 7 bases aligning to TRBD1. Germline V CDR1 and CDR2: SNHLY, FYNNEI. The CDR3 extends over 12 amino acids. V trimming: 7 bases; J trimming: 6 bases; junction bases outside the gene matches: 5. CDR3 protein: CASTYRGAEAFF. Written as DNA, the CDR3 is TGTGCCAGCACTTACAGGGGAGCTGAAGCTTTCTTT.